A single sample is the source of the 8 T cell receptor beta chains below, sequenced in a study of T cells in Graves' hyperthyroidism and ophthalmopathy. There were TCR beta CDR3 regions amplified from RNA transcripts. Researchers ran a first-round RT-PCR on the TCR CDR3 using the HTBI primer set. TCRdb used MiXCR to reprocess the multiplex PCR reads, holding one entry per CDR3 protein. The sample has 500,000 to 650,000 distinct CDR3 sequences, roughly 18% seen once. The sequenced material came from blood. The receptors originated from a woman aged 18-30 years with Graves' ophthalmopathy.

This clonotype was observed many times. V and J are TRBV15 and TRBJ2-7, with TRBD2 matching over 11 bases. The V and J ends lost 6 bases and 2 bases, in that order; junction bases with no gene match: 6. Germline CDR1 and CDR2: LNHNV and YYDKDF (reference sequence). The CDR3 covers 15 residues. The DNA for the CDR3 is TGTGCCACCAGAGAGGGACTAGCGGAAGCCTACGAGCAGTACTTC. Protein product: CATREGLAEAYEQYF. The full variable domain, rest sourced from reference TRBV15 and TRBJ2-7, is DAMVIQNPRYQVTQFGKPVTLSCSQTLNHNVMYWYQQKSSQAPKLLFHYYDKDFNNEADTPDNFQSRRPNTSFCFLDIRSPGLGDTAMYLCATREGLAEAYEQYFGPGTRLTVT.

The sample holds a few counts of this clonotype. J is TRBJ2-1 and V is TRBV5-4, with D unclear. CDR3 length: 12 amino acids. Germline CDR1 SGHNT, CDR2 YYREEE (reference sequence). Trimming pared 4 bases from V and 9 bases from J, leaving 11 bases between. In DNA, the CDR3 is TGTGCCAGCAGCGCCACGTCAGGTGAGCAGTTCTTC. This translates into CASSATSGEQFF.

The rearrangement links TRBV28 to TRBJ2-5; TRBD1 might be the D (6 bases). CDR3 length: 17 amino acids. V was pared by 7 bases and J by 0 bases, with 21 bases between. Germline assignment: CDR1 MDHEN and CDR2 SYDVKM. The CDR3 sequence: CASKSTSRGSYQETQYF. The CDR3 region has the DNA TGTGCCAGCAAGTCGACATCTAGGGGGTCGTACCAAGAGACCCAGTACTTC.

Concerning this clonotype itself: A much bigger clone sits one base away, suggesting this may be a read error. This chain links TRBV11-2 with TRBJ1-2; D ambiguous. Germline CDR1 reads SGHAT; CDR2 reads FQNNGV. The CDR3 extends over 13 amino acids. CDR3 protein: CASSPDPRYGNTF. The DNA of the CDR3 is TGTGCCAGCAGCCCCGACCCCCGCTATGGCAACACCTTC.

The V gene is TRBV20-1, the J gene TRBJ2-1, with 9 bases that match TRBD2. The CDR3 extends over 18 amino acids. Per the germline V gene, CDR1 is DFQATT and CDR2 is SNEGSKA (reference sequence). V dropped 0 bases and J dropped 1; count of bases not matched to a gene: 10. CDR3 residues: CSARDRTAGGISYNEQFF. For the CDR3, the DNA is TGCAGTGCTAGAGATAGGACGGCGGGAGGGATATCCTACAATGAGCAGTTCTTC.

The rearrangement joins TRBV6-1 to TRBJ2-7, with D perhaps TRBD2 (7 bases). CDR3 length: 16 amino acids. Germline V gene data show CDR1 as MNHNS and CDR2 as SASEGT. V shed 7 bases and J shed 3 bases, with 22 bases lying between them. CDR3 residues: CASTLRGASGGYEQYF. CDR3 nucleotides: TGTGCCAGCACCCTACGGGGGGCAAGCGGCGGCTACGAGCAGTACTTC.

This clonotype was seen more than once but under ten times. This chain uses TRBV7-9 with TRBJ2-5; possibly TRBD2 for D (5 bases). V was shortened by 7 bases and J by 5 bases, with 14 bases between the two germline ends. Germline lookup yields CDR1 SEHNR and CDR2 FQNEAQ (reference sequence). This CDR3 has 13 amino acids. CDR3 sequence reads: CASTQLGGETQYF. In DNA form, the CDR3 reads TGTGCCAGCACCCAACTAGGTGGGGAGACCCAGTACTTC.

This clonotype was found a few times. Given a much more abundant clone one base away, this may be a read error. The chain links TRBV6-1 to TRBJ1-2, with a weak D call TRBD1 (5 bases). Germline V gene sequence: CDR1 MNHNS, CDR2 SASEGT. This CDR3 is built from 12 residues. Trimming pared 4 bases from V and 4 bases from J, leaving 7 bases between. Written as DNA, the CDR3 is TGTGCCAGCAGTGCGGACACCTATGGCTACACCTTC. As protein: CASSADTYGYTF.